The 30 T cell receptor beta chains presented below share a single source sample, sequenced in a study of T-cell reconstitution after alpha-beta-depleted transplantation in children. During its preparation, the TCRbeta library received unique molecular identifiers. TCRdb re-called the PCR reads with MiXCR, one entry per CDR3 protein. The profile covers about 610,000 distinct CDR3 sequences, with 10% to 13% appearing a single time and 4% taken by the ten largest. Here the sequenced sample was PBMCs from the stem cell graft donor, taken from the stem cell graft. The receptor source for this set is a human donor who donated a stem cell graft to a child with acute myeloid leukemia.

This clonotype has ten or more counts. Written as DNA, the CDR3 is TGTGCCAGCAGTTTAGCATTGGGACAGGGGGCGCCTGGCTACACCTTC. It translates to CASSLALGQGAPGYTF. The genes are TRBV12-3 or TRBV12-4 and TRBJ1-2; 12 nucleotides align to TRBD1. The CDR3 extends over 16 amino acids. J gave up 7 bases and V 0 bases, and 6 bases lay outside the gene matches.

The sample holds a few counts of this clonotype. The rearrangement links TRBV5-6 to TRBJ1-2, with 7 bases lining up with TRBD1. Trimming at V came to 2 bases and at J to 4 bases, leaving 5 bases not matched to a gene. This CDR3 contains 14 residues. CDR1 is SGHDT and CDR2 is YYEEEE in the germline V gene. The CDR3 reads CASSLGTAFYGYTF. The CDR3 DNA is TGTGCCAGCAGCTTAGGGACAGCTTTCTATGGCTACACCTTC.

The chain links TRBV3-1 to TRBJ2-7; possibly TRBD2 for D (7 bases). This CDR3 has 14 amino acids. With 3 bases removed from V and 5 bases from J, the gap between germline ends came to 14 bases. Per the germline V gene, CDR1 is LGHDT and CDR2 is YNNKEL (reference sequence). In DNA, the CDR3 is TGTGCCAGCAGCCATCGAGGGGGGGTCGACGAGCAGTACTTC. Translated: CASSHRGGVDEQYF.

This clonotype was counted at least ten times. The chain combines TRBV29-1 with TRBJ2-7; 11 bases line up with TRBD2. The trim removed 6 bases at V and 0 bases at J, leaving 7 bases unmatched. From germline, CDR1 is SQVTM and CDR2 ANQGSEA. The CDR3 runs to 15 residues. The DNA for the CDR3 is TGCAGCGTCTGGGGTACTAGCGGGAGCTCCTACGAGCAGTACTTC. Translation: CSVWGTSGSSYEQYF.

This clonotype has only a few counts. The V and J genes are TRBV2 and TRBJ2-7, with D unclear. Germline CDR1 is SNHLY and CDR2 is FYNNEI. CDR3 size: 11 residues. Trimming stripped 6 bases from V and 3 bases from J, with 6 bases between. The CDR3: CASRIGYEQYF. CDR3 nucleotides: TGTGCCAGCAGGATCGGCTACGAGCAGTACTTC.

This chain connects TRBV10-3 to TRBJ2-7; either TRBD1 or TRBD2 may supply D (5 bases each). Trimming removed 0 bases from V and 0 bases from J, with 9 bases in between. The CDR3 contains 15 residues. The germline gives CDR1 ENHRY, CDR2 SYGVKD. In DNA, the CDR3 is TGTGCCATCAGTGAGTCGAGGGGTAGCTCCTACGAGCAGTACTTC. It specifies CAISESRGSSYEQYF.

This clonotype turned up a few times. This chain connects TRBV6-5 to TRBJ1-6; D is ambiguous. Germline V gene sequence: CDR1 MNHEY, CDR2 SVGAGI. V was clipped by 2 bases and J by 9 bases, with 14 bases between them. The CDR3 runs to 15 residues. CDR3 DNA: TGTGCCAGCAGTTACGAGGAGGTTTCCCTTTCACCCCTCCACTTT. It specifies CASSYEEVSLSPLHF.

This clonotype has a count of ten or more. The J gene is TRBJ2-7, the V gene TRBV28; no definite D call. The CDR3 is made up of 12 amino acids. Germline V gene sequence: CDR1 MDHEN, CDR2 SYDVKM. V gave up 6 bases and J gave up 4 bases, with 10 bases separating them. The chain's CDR3 is CASRPVGYEQYF. The DNA for the CDR3 is TGTGCCAGCAGACCAGTGGGGTACGAGCAGTACTTC.

J is TRBJ2-7 and V is TRBV27, with D tentatively TRBD2 (5 bases). The V gene lost 3 bases and the J gene lost 3 bases, with 12 bases spanning the gap. CDR1 is MNHEY and CDR2 is SMNVEV in the germline V gene (reference sequence). The CDR3 loop spans 14 amino acids. CDR3 in DNA: TGTGCCAGCAGTTTCCGGGAACGGGGCTACGAGCAGTACTTC. Its translation is CASSFRERGYEQYF.

V is TRBV5-1 and J is TRBJ2-2, with 12 bases aligning to TRBD2. Germline CDR1 and CDR2: SGHRS and YFSETQ. V was clipped by 7 bases and J by 1 base; unmatched bases: 5. The CDR3 loop spans 16 amino acids. Here the CDR3 reads CASDRGLAGNTGELFF. In DNA form, the CDR3 reads TGCGCCAGCGACCGGGGACTAGCGGGGAACACCGGGGAGCTGTTTTTT.

The CDR3 protein is CASSLDGSSGANVLTF. Written as DNA, the CDR3 is TGTGCCAGCAGCTTAGATGGCTCCTCTGGGGCCAACGTCCTGACTTTC. This chain links TRBV7-9 with TRBJ2-6; D remains ambiguous. The CDR3 sequence is 16 residues long. The ends were cut back, 1 base at V and 0 bases at J, with 7 bases in the middle. The germline V gene encodes CDR1 SEHNR and CDR2 FQNEAQ (reference sequence).

The chain uses TRBV10-3 and TRBJ2-7; 12 positions agree with TRBD2. V shed 3 bases and J 3 bases; nucleotides not matched to a gene: 12. This CDR3 is 18 amino acids long. Germline loops: CDR1 ENHRY, CDR2 SYGVKD. The CDR3 sequence: CAISDTGLAGGSGYEQYF. In DNA form, the CDR3 reads TGTGCCATCAGTGATACCGGGCTAGCGGGAGGGAGCGGCTACGAGCAGTACTTC.

This clonotype appeared many times. The chain has TRBV29-1 and TRBJ2-2; D uncertain. The CDR3 sequence is 13 residues long. Germline-derived CDR1 and CDR2 are SQVTM and ANQGSEA. V was shortened by 7 bases and J by 7 bases, with 16 bases between the two germline ends. The CDR3 here is CSAHAAPDGELFF. The CDR3 DNA sequence: TGCAGCGCCCATGCGGCTCCCGACGGGGAGCTGTTTTTT.

This clonotype was seen only a few times. The chain is built from TRBV20-1 and TRBJ1-6; perhaps TRBD1 as D (5 bases). CDR1 is DFQATT and CDR2 is SNEGSKA in the germline V gene (reference sequence). Trimming stripped 6 bases from V and 4 bases from J, with 10 bases between. This CDR3 comprises 13 residues. As DNA, the CDR3 is TGCAGTGCCCGACAGACATATAATTCACCCCTCCACTTT. Its protein product is CSARQTYNSPLHF.

This chain connects TRBV5-1 to TRBJ1-3; possible D gene TRBD1, 6 bases. Germline assignment: CDR1 SGHRS and CDR2 YFSETQ. The ends were cut back, 4 bases at V and 0 bases at J, with 17 bases in the middle. The CDR3 length is 17 residues. The CDR3 region is CASSPSRGAGSGNTIYF. Written as DNA, the CDR3 is TGCGCCAGCAGCCCCTCGCGGGGGGCCGGCTCTGGAAACACCATATATTTT. The full variable domain, completed using reference TRBV5-1 and TRBJ1-3, is KAGVTQTPRYLIKTRGQQVTLSCSPISGHRSVSWYQQTPGQGLQFLFEYFSETQRNKGNFPGRFSGRQFSNSRSEMNVSTLELGDSALYLCASSPSRGAGSGNTIYFGEGSWLTVV.

The chain uses TRBV12-3 or TRBV12-4 and TRBJ2-5; TRBD2 matches at 15 bases. The CDR3 has 14 amino acids. The J segment lost 7 bases and the V segment lost 6 bases, leaving 3 bases of the junction unmatched. The CDR3 nucleotides read TGTGCCAGCAGCCTGGGACTAGCGGGAGGGACCCAGTACTTC. Its translation is CASSLGLAGGTQYF.

Ten or more counts support this clonotype. The V call is TRBV30, the J call TRBJ2-3; 7 bases are shared with TRBD2. J lost 8 bases, V lost 4 bases, and 12 bases had no gene match. The CDR3 is 14 residues long. CDR1 and CDR2 from the germline V gene are GTSNPN and SVGIG (reference sequence). CDR3 region: CAWTNTGGSGTQYF. The CDR3 DNA is TGTGCCTGGACCAACACGGGCGGGAGCGGTACGCAGTATTTT.

The V call is TRBV12-3 or TRBV12-4, the J call TRBJ2-1, with D uncertain. V lost 6 bases to trimming and J lost 7 bases, with 19 bases between them. This CDR3 is 15 amino acids long. The CDR3 nucleotides read TGTGCCAGCAGCCCTGGACCGAGCATGAGGAATGAGCAGTTCTTC. Encoded protein: CASSPGPSMRNEQFF.

This rearrangement joins TRBV20-1 to TRBJ2-1; 12 bases line up with TRBD2. The CDR3 covers 16 residues. Germline lookup yields CDR1 DFQATT and CDR2 SNEGSKA (reference sequence). The V and J ends lost 1 base and 10 bases, in that order; junction bases with no gene match: 11. For the CDR3, the DNA is TGCAGTGCTAGAGGAGGGGCCGGGACTAGCGGGTCGGAGCAGTTCTTC. Amino acid sequence: CSARGGAGTSGSEQFF.

Written as DNA, the CDR3 is TGCAGTGCTAGAGTTAGTGGACAGGGGGCCGGCACTGAAGCTTTCTTT. Protein sequence: CSARVSGQGAGTEAFF. The chain joins TRBV20-1 to TRBJ1-1, with 11 bases that match TRBD1. Germline loops: CDR1 DFQATT, CDR2 SNEGSKA (reference sequence). V lost 1 base and J lost 4; bases outside the gene matches: 8. The CDR3 extends over 16 amino acids.

The chain employs TRBV29-1 and TRBJ2-1; D may be TRBD2 (5 bases). Germline-derived CDR1 and CDR2 are SQVTM and ANQGSEA. The CDR3 is 13 residues long. V was cut by 4 bases and J by 7 bases, with 14 bases left in between. CDR3 residues: CSVAELASNEQFF. The DNA for the CDR3 is TGCAGCGTTGCGGAATTAGCGTCAAATGAGCAGTTCTTC.

This clonotype was counted between two and nine times. The chain combines TRBV9 with TRBJ2-2; 15 bases align to TRBD2. The CDR3 consists of 17 residues. With 7 bases clipped from V and 4 bases from J, the junction kept 8 bases outside the gene matches. Germline values: CDR1 SGDLS, CDR2 YYNGEE. CDR3 region: CASGGTSGRRGTGELFF. DNA of the CDR3: TGTGCCAGCGGTGGGACTAGCGGGAGGAGAGGCACCGGGGAGCTGTTTTTT. The full variable domain, its missing parts supplied by reference TRBV9 and TRBJ2-2, is DSGVTQTPKHLITATGQRVTLRCSPRSGDLSVYWYQQSLDQGLQFLIQYYNGEERAKGNILERFSAQQFPDLHSELNLSSLELGDSALYFCASGGTSGRRGTGELFFGEGSRLTVL.

This clonotype was picked up many times. This sequence joins TRBV29-1 and TRBJ1-2, with D unresolved. Trimming shortened V by 4 bases and J by 4 bases, and 10 bases separated the two germline ends. The CDR3 length is 12 residues. CDR1 and CDR2 (germline): SQVTM, ANQGSEA. CDR3 residues: CSVAVGPYGYTF. The DNA of the CDR3 is TGCAGCGTTGCCGTAGGTCCCTATGGCTACACCTTC.

This clonotype was observed once. This chain uses TRBV10-3 with TRBJ1-5, with D maybe TRBD1 (6 bases). The CDR3 sequence is 14 residues long. V lost 11 bases and J 7 bases, leaving 21 bases between the germline ends. The germline V gene encodes CDR1 ENHRY and CDR2 SYGVKD. DNA of the CDR3: TGTGCCGCGAGAGGATCAGGGGAGGAACAGCCCCAGCATTTT. Protein: CAARGSGEEQPQHF.

In its sample, this clonotype was seen a few times. V usage is TRBV2 and J usage is TRBJ1-2; D might be TRBD1 (5 bases). The germline V gene encodes CDR1 SNHLY and CDR2 FYNNEI. This CDR3 contains 14 residues. V lost 6 bases to trimming and J lost 4 bases, with 15 bases between them. The CDR3 nucleotides are TGTGCCAGCAGACCCCGGACAACCACCTATGGCTACACCTTC. Its protein is CASRPRTTTYGYTF.

This clonotype was observed a few times. The CDR3 loop is CASSQDPAGTTFEQYF. The CDR3 region has the DNA TGTGCCAGCAGCCAAGATCCGGCAGGGACGACGTTCGAGCAGTACTTC. The chain links TRBV3-1 to TRBJ2-7; D may be TRBD1 or TRBD2 (5 bases each). The CDR3 extends over 16 amino acids. The V gene's germline CDR1 is LGHDT and CDR2 YNNKEL (reference sequence). Trimming shortened V by 0 bases and J by 6 bases, and 18 bases separated the two germline ends.

This clonotype was seen repeatedly, ten times or more. V usage is TRBV11-2 and J usage is TRBJ1-1, with 7 bases lining up with TRBD1. Germline loops: CDR1 SGHAT, CDR2 FQNNGV. CDR3 length: 13 residues. V lost 10 bases and J lost 1; bases outside the gene matches: 6. CDR3 bases: TGTGCCACCAGGGGGACAAAGAACACTGAAGCTTTCTTT. Protein product: CATRGTKNTEAFF. Filled out from reference TRBV11-2 and TRBJ1-1, the complete variable domain reads EAGVAQSPRYKIIEKRQSVAFWCNPISGHATLYWYQQILGQGPKLLIQFQNNGVVDDSQLPKDRFSAERLKGVDSTLKIQPAKLEDSAVYLCATRGTKNTEAFFGQGTRLTVV.

The chain joins TRBV15 to TRBJ2-2; D remains ambiguous. Germline CDR1 reads LNHNV; CDR2 reads YYDKDF (reference sequence). The CDR3 is made up of 16 amino acids. Trimming left V 1 base short and J 7 bases short, with 16 bases between. The CDR3 reads CATSRGAVPVDGELFF. As DNA, the CDR3 is TGTGCCACCAGCAGAGGGGCGGTCCCGGTCGACGGGGAGCTGTTTTTT.

This clonotype was seen ten or more times. The chain joins TRBV14 to TRBJ1-2; TRBD1 matches 11 bases. This CDR3 comprises 14 residues. Germline loops: CDR1 SGHDN, CDR2 FVKESK. After removal of 5 bases from V and 7 bases from J, the junction contained 6 bases not matched to a gene. The CDR3 sequence is CASSLGTGGFGYTF. The DNA of the CDR3 is TGTGCCAGCAGCTTAGGGACAGGGGGATTTGGCTACACCTTC.

This clonotype was counted ten times or more. V and J are TRBV10-3 and TRBJ1-1; weak D call: TRBD1 (5 bases). In germline, CDR1 is ENHRY, CDR2 SYGVKD. The CDR3 length is 13 residues. The V and J ends lost 2 bases and 6 bases respectively, with 10 bases between them. The CDR3 DNA sequence: TGTGCCATCAGTGAGCGGGACCTCGCTGAAGCTTTCTTT. It specifies CAISERDLAEAFF.